One sample yielded the 9 T cell receptor beta chains listed below, sequenced in a study of cytomegalovirus exposure and HLA in healthy donors. Sequencing was performed with immunoSEQ multiplex PCR; in TCRdb, only in-frame clones are kept and a portion is missing. The repertoire consists of about 120,000 clones, with 70% to 90% occurring once and the leading ten covering less than 4.5%. The material sequenced was PBMCs. The receptors shown here come from a man between 18 and 35 years old in good health and CMV-seropositive.

V gene TRBV27 combines with J gene TRBJ1-6; D unclear. V was trimmed by 0 bases and J by 10 bases, leaving 13 bases between them. In germline, CDR1 is MNHEY, CDR2 SMNVEV (reference sequence). The CDR3 spans 15 residues. CDR3: CASSLSARLFSPLHF. CDR3 sequence (DNA): TGTGCCAGCAGTTTATCGGCCAGGCTATTCTCACCCCTCCACTTT.

This clone has just one count. This chain connects TRBV27 to TRBJ2-3; possible D gene TRBD1, 6 bases. This CDR3 is built from 15 residues. V gave up 6 bases and J gave up 10 bases, with 23 bases separating them. Germline CDR1 is MNHEY and CDR2 is SMNVEV (reference sequence). The CDR3 coding sequence is TGTGCCAGCAGAGGGGGTAGACCGTCGGGAAAGGCGCAGTATTTT. Protein sequence: CASRGGRPSGKAQYF.

This CDR3 is CASSQDRGSLGSPLHF. DNA of the CDR3: TGCGCCAGCAGCCAAGATCGAGGTTCTCTCGGATCACCCCTCCACTTT. This rearrangement joins TRBV5-1 to TRBJ1-6; D remains unclear. This CDR3 comprises 16 residues. V shed 4 bases and J shed 10 bases, with 21 bases lying between them. CDR1 and CDR2 from the germline V gene are SGHRS and YFSETQ.

The chain carries TRBV28 and TRBJ1-6; D possibly corresponds to TRBD1 (6 bases). The CDR3 is 17 amino acids. From germline, CDR1 is MDHEN and CDR2 SYDVKM. The V and J ends lost 1 base and 10 bases respectively, with 20 bases between them. The DNA for the CDR3 is TGTGCCAGCAGTTTATTCTACAGCCAGGGGACGGCCTCACCCCTCCACTTT. Translation gives CASSLFYSQGTASPLHF.

This chain joins TRBV15 and TRBJ2-6; D perhaps matches TRBD1 (5 bases). The CDR3 sequence is 18 residues long. V lost 1 base and J lost 0, with 13 bases in between. Per germline, CDR1 LNHNV and CDR2 YYDKDF (reference sequence). The CDR3 region has the DNA TGTGCCACCAGCAGAGCACCTAGACAGTACTCTGGGGCCAACGTCCTGACTTTC. It is translated as CATSRAPRQYSGANVLTF.

The chain joins TRBV7-9 to TRBJ1-5; D unresolved. Germline CDR1 is SEHNR and CDR2 is FQNEAQ (reference sequence). Trimming stripped 10 bases from V and 0 bases from J, with 13 bases between. The CDR3 consists of 14 residues. The CDR3 nucleotides read TGTGCCACGGAGACCGTGAATAGCAATCAGCCCCAGCATTTT. This translates into CATETVNSNQPQHF.

J is TRBJ2-1 and V is TRBV5-1; the match to TRBD2 covers 13 bases. The V gene's germline CDR1 is SGHRS and CDR2 YFSETQ. V dropped 0 bases and J dropped 3; count of bases not matched to a gene: 12. The CDR3 extends over 20 amino acids. DNA for the CDR3: TGCGCCAGCAGCTTGGGGTTACTAGCGGGGGGGCCATATGGCTACAATGAGCAGTTCTTC. It yields the protein CASSLGLLAGGPYGYNEQFF.

This chain uses TRBV6-4 with TRBJ1-1; no firm D call. This CDR3 is 11 amino acids long. Trimming pared 11 bases from V and 1 base from J, leaving 8 bases between. Germline V gene sequence: CDR1 MRHNA, CDR2 SNTAGT. The CDR3 here is CAGARNTEAFF. The CDR3 DNA follows: TGTGCCGGAGCCAGGAACACTGAAGCTTTCTTT.

The V call is TRBV5-6, the J call TRBJ2-7; 8 bases match TRBD1. Germline V gives CDR1 SGHDT, CDR2 YYEEEE. Trimming cost V 2 bases and J 4 bases; bases outside gene matches: 5. CDR3 size: 14 residues. CDR3 bases: TGTGCCAGCAGCTTCGGCAGGGGGCATTACGAGCAGTACTTC. It is translated as CASSFGRGHYEQYF.